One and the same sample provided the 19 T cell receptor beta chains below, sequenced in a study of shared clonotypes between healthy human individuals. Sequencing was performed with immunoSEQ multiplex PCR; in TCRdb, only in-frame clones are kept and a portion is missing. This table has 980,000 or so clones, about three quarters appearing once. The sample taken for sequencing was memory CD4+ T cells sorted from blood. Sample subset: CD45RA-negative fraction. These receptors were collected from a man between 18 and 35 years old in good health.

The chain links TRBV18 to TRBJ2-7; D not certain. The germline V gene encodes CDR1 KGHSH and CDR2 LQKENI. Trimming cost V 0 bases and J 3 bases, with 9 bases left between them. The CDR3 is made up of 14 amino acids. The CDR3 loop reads CASSPPVGSYEQYF. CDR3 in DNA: TGTGCCAGCTCACCACCGGTGGGAAGCTACGAGCAGTACTTC.

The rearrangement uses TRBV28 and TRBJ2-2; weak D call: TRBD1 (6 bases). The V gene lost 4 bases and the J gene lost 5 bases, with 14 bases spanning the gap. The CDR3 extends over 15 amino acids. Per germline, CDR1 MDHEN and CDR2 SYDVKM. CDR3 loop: CASSSRTVGTGELFF. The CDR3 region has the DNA TGTGCCAGCAGTTCGAGGACAGTAGGGACCGGGGAGCTGTTTTTT. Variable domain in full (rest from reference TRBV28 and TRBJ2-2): DVKVTQSSRYLVKRTGEKVFLECVQDMDHENMFWYRQDPGLGLRLIYFSYDVKMKEKGDIPEGYSVSREKKERFSLILESASTNQTSMYLCASSSRTVGTGELFFGEGSRLTVL.

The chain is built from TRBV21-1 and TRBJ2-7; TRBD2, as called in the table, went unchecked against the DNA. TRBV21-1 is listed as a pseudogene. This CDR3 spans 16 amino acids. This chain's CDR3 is CASSAPRGSGAYEQYF. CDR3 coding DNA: TGTGCCAGCAGCGCACCCCGGGGTAGCGGGGCTTACGAGCAGTACTTC.

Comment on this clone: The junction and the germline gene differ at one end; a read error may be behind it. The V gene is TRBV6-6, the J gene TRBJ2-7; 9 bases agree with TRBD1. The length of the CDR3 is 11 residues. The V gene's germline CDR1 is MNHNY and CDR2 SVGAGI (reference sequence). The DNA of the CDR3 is TGTGCCAGCAGATCCGGACAGGGGTTGCACTTC. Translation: CASRSGQGLHF.

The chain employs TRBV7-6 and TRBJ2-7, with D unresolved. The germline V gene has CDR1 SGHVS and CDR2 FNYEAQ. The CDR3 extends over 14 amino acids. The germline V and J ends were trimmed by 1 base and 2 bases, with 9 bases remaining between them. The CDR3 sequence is CASSLDAGPYEQYF. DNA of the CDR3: TGTGCCAGCAGCTTAGACGCTGGGCCCTACGAGCAGTACTTC.

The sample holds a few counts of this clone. The CDR3 region is CASSEWDRGRSEKLFF. CDR3 nucleotide sequence: TGTGCCAGCAGTGAATGGGACAGGGGCAGGAGTGAAAAACTGTTTTTT. The chain uses TRBV6-1 and TRBJ1-4; 10 nucleotides agree with TRBD1. The germline CDR1 and CDR2 sequences are MNHNS and SASEGT. J lost 7 bases, V lost 2 bases, and 7 bases had no gene match. The CDR3 is 16 residues long.

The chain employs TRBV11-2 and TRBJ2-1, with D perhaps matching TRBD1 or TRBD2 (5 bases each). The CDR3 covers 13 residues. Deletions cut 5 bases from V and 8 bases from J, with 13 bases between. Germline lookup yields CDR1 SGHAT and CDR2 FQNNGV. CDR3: CASSLDRGDEQFF. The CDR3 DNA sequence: TGTGCCAGCAGCCTGGACCGGGGCGATGAGCAGTTCTTC.

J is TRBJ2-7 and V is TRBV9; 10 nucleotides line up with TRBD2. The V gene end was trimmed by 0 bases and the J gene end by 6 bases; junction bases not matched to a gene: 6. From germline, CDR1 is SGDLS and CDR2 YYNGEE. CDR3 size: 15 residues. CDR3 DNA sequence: TGTGCCAGCAGCGTAGTCCCTAGCGGGAGATCCGAGCAGTACTTC. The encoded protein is CASSVVPSGRSEQYF. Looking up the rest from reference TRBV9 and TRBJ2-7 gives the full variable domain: DSGVTQTPKHLITATGQRVTLRCSPRSGDLSVYWYQQSLDQGLQFLIQYYNGEERAKGNILERFSAQQFPDLHSELNLSSLELGDSALYFCASSVVPSGRSEQYFGPGTRLTVT.

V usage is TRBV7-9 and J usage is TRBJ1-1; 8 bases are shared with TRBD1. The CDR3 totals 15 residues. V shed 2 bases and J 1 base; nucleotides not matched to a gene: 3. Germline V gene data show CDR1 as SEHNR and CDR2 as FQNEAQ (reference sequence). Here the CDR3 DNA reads TGTGCCAGCAGCTTAAGGACAGGGAGGAACACTGAAGCTTTCTTT. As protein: CASSLRTGRNTEAFF.

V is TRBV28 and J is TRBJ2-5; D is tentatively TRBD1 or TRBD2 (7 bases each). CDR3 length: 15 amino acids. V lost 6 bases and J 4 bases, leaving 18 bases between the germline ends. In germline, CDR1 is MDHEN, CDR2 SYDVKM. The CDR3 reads CASSHPGRGRETQYF. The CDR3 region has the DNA TGTGCCAGCAGCCACCCAGGGAGGGGGCGAGAGACCCAGTACTTC.

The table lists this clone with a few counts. The chain's CDR3 is CASSAGTTISTGEQYF. The CDR3 DNA reads as TGTGCCAGCAGTGCAGGGACTACGATATCTACGGGGGAGCAGTACTTC. V is TRBV6-1 and J is TRBJ2-7; 7 bases align to TRBD2. With V trimmed by 4 bases and J by 7 bases, 16 bases remained unmatched. Germline V CDR1 and CDR2: MNHNS, SASEGT. The CDR3 sequence is 16 residues long.

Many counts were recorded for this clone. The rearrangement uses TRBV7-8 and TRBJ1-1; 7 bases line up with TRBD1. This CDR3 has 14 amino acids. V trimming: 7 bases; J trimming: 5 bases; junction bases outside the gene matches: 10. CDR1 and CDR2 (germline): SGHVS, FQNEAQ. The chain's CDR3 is CASIERAGGTEAFF. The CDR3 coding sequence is TGTGCCAGCATCGAGCGGGCAGGGGGGACTGAAGCTTTCTTT.

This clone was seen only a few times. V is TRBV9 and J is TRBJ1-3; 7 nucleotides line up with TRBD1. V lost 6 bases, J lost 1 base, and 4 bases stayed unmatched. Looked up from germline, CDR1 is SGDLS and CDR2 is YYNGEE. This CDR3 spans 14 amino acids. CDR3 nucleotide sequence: TGTGCCAGCAAGGCAGGGGGATCTGGAAACACCATATATTTT. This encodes CASKAGGSGNTIYF.

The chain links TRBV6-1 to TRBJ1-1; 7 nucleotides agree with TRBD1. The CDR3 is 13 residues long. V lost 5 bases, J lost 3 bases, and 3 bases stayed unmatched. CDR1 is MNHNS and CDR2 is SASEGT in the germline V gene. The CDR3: CASSFTGDTEAFF. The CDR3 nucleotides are TGTGCCAGCAGTTTTACAGGGGACACTGAAGCTTTCTTT.

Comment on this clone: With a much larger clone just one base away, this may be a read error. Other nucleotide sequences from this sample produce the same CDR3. For the CDR3, the DNA is TGCGCCAGCAGCTTGGGGGCAACTAATGAAAAACTGTTTTTT. This encodes CASSLGATNEKLFF. V gene TRBV5-1 combines with J gene TRBJ1-4; D is ambiguous. The germline V and J ends were trimmed by 0 bases and 0 bases, with 3 bases remaining between them. Germline loops: CDR1 SGHRS, CDR2 YFSETQ. The CDR3 loop spans 14 amino acids.

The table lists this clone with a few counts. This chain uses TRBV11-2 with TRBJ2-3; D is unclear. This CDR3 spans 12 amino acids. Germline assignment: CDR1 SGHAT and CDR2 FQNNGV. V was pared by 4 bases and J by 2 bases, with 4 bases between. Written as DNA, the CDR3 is TGTGCCAGCAGCTACTACACAGATACGCAGTATTTT. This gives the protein CASSYYTDTQYF.

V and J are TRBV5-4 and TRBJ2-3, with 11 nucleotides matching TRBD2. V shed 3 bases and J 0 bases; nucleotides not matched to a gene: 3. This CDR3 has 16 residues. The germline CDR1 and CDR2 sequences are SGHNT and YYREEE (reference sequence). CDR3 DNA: TGTGCCAGCAGCTCCAGGACTAGCGGGAGCACAGATACGCAGTATTTT. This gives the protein CASSSRTSGSTDTQYF.

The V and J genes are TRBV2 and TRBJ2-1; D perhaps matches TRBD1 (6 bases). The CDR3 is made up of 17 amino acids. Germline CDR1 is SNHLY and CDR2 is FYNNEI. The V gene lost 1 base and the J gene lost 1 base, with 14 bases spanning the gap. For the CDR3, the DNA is TGTGCCAGCAGTGAAGGGGGGCGGGCCAGTTCCTACAATGAGCAGTTCTTC. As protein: CASSEGGRASSYNEQFF.

The CDR3 DNA follows: TGTGCCAGCAGCTTAGATCAGGGCACCTACGAGCAGTACTTC. Its translation: CASSLDQGTYEQYF. The chain links TRBV11-2 to TRBJ2-7; D is perhaps TRBD1 (5 bases). Germline-derived CDR1 and CDR2 are SGHAT and FQNNGV. V lost 0 bases to trimming and J lost 2 bases, with 8 bases between them. This CDR3 has 14 amino acids.